This T cell receptor beta chain is from a study of T cells in Graves' hyperthyroidism and ophthalmopathy. Study-level information: Peripheral blood was secured at the point of initial diagnosis, before any treatment.

J gave up 6 bases and V 4 bases, and 5 bases lay outside the gene matches. Germline CDR1 and CDR2: LGHDT and YNNKEL (reference sequence). The CDR3 covers 13 residues. RNA transcripts served as the template for amplifying TCR beta CDR3 regions. First-round RT-PCR targeting the TCR CDR3 was performed with the HTBI primer set. TCRdb processed the multiplex PCR reads anew with MiXCR; each CDR3 protein has one entry. The sample has about 700,000 distinct CDR3 sequences; around 13% are singletons. This clonotype was counted ten times or more. Input material: blood. The receptor comes from a woman younger than 30 with Graves' hyperthyroidism. V is TRBV3-1 and J is TRBJ1-2; TRBD1 matches 7 bases. CDR3 sequence: CASSLQGFNGYTF. The CDR3 bases are TGTGCCAGCAGCCTACAGGGGTTCAATGGCTACACCTTC. The full variable domain, rest sourced from reference TRBV3-1 and TRBJ1-2, is DTAVSQTPKYLVTQMGNDKSIKCEQNLGHDTMYWYKQDSKKFLKIMFSYNNKELIINETVPNRFSPKSPDKAHLNLHINSLELGDSAVYFCASSLQGFNGYTFGSGTRLTVV.